These 4 T cell receptor beta chains share one sample of origin, sequenced in a study of blood T cell repertoires in COVID-19 (dated by TCRdb to the early 2020s). The method was the immunoSEQ multiplex PCR assay. TCRdb stores this immuneACCESS table with in-frame sequences only. Part of the clones is absent; in the studies checked, under half of the shortfall reflects unresolved V genes, and no reason is known for the rest. This sample holds approximately 21,000 clones; about 89% were observed only once. The ten most abundant clones make up approximately 17% of the sample. The sequenced sample was peripheral blood. The receptors here all came from a man in his sixties or seventies with active COVID-19.

J is TRBJ1-1 and V is TRBV28, with D hard to call. This CDR3 has 13 residues. CDR1 is MDHEN and CDR2 is SYDVKM in the germline V gene. The V end lost 5 bases, the J end lost 0 bases, and 7 bases lay between the germline ends. For the CDR3, the DNA is TGTGCCAGCAGTCCTAGGATGAACACTGAAGCTTTCTTT. Protein sequence: CASSPRMNTEAFF.

The chain uses TRBV5-1 and TRBJ1-4; 8 nucleotides align to TRBD1. CDR1 SGHRS and CDR2 YFSETQ come from the germline V gene. This CDR3 comprises 19 residues. After removal of 0 bases from V and 3 bases from J, the junction contained 13 bases not matched to a gene. The CDR3 DNA is TGCGCCAGCAGCTTGGAAAGGACAGGGCCCAGTTTAGCTAATGAAAAACTGTTTTTT. Translation: CASSLERTGPSLANEKLFF.

This clone was observed once. The chain uses TRBV18 and TRBJ2-2; weak D call: TRBD1 (5 bases). The CDR3 contains 15 residues. The ends were cut back, 3 bases at V and 0 bases at J, with 8 bases in the middle. From germline, CDR1 is KGHSH and CDR2 LQKENI. CDR3 in DNA: TGTGCCAGCTCACCCGCCAGGGCGAACACCGGGGAGCTGTTTTTT. Amino acid sequence: CASSPARANTGELFF.

The V and J genes are TRBV6-5 and TRBJ2-7; tentatively, D is TRBD1 (5 bases). In germline, CDR1 is MNHEY, CDR2 SVGAGI. The CDR3 consists of 15 residues. The V end was cut by 5 bases, the J end by 7 bases, with 21 bases between. The CDR3 DNA is TGTGCCAGCAGTCTCTACGGCCAGCAGGGAAGGGAGCAGTACTTC. Translation: CASSLYGQQGREQYF.